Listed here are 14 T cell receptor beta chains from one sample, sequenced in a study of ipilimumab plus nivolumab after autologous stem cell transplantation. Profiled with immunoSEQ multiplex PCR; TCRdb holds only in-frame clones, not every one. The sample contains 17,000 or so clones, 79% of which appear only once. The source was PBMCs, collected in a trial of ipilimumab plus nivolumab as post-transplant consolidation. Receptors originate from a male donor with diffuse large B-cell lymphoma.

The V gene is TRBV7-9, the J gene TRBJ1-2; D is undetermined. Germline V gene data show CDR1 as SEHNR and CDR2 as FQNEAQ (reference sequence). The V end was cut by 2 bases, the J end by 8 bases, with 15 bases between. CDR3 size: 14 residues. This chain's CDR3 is CASSLIETGDGYTF. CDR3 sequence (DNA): TGTGCCAGCAGCTTAATCGAGACGGGTGACGGCTACACCTTC.

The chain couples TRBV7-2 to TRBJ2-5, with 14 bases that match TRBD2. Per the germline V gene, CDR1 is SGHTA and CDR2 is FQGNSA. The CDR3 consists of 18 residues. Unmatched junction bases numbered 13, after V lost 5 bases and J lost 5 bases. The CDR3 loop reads CASSVGTSGGKKTETQYF. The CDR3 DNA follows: TGTGCCAGCAGCGTCGGGACTAGCGGGGGCAAAAAGACGGAGACCCAGTACTTC. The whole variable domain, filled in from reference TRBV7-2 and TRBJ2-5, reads GAGVSQSPSNKVTEKGKDVELRCDPISGHTALYWYRQSLGQGLEFLIYFQGNSAPDKSGLPSDRFSAERTGGSVSTLTIQRTQQEDSAVYLCASSVGTSGGKKTETQYFGPGTRLLVL.

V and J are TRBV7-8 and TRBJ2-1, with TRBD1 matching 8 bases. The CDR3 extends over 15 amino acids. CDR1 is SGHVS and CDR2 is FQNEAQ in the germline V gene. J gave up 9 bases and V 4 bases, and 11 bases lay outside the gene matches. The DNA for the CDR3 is TGTGCCAGCAGCTCCCGGACAGGGTTCGGAGGTGAGCAGTTCTTC. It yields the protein CASSSRTGFGGEQFF.

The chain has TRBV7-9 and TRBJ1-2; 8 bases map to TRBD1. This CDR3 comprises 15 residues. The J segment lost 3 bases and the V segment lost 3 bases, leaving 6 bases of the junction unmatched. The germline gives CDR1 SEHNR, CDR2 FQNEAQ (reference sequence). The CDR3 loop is CASSLGGQGDYGYTF. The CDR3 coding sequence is TGTGCCAGCAGCTTGGGAGGACAGGGTGACTATGGCTACACCTTC.

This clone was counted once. CDR3 sequence reads: CASPRGVEAFF. The CDR3 DNA sequence: TGTGCCAGCCCTCGGGGTGTCGAAGCTTTCTTT. V is TRBV6-1 and J is TRBJ1-1; unclear D gene. CDR1 and CDR2 (germline): MNHNS, SASEGT. This CDR3 is 11 amino acids long. Trimming shortened V by 8 bases and J by 8 bases, and 12 bases separated the two germline ends.

CDR3 DNA sequence: TGCGCCAGCAGCCAAGAGGGGGTGCTGGGAGCGGCTGAAGCTTTCTTT. Encoded protein: CASSQEGVLGAAEAFF. The chain joins TRBV4-1 to TRBJ1-1; weak D call: TRBD1 (5 bases). This CDR3 comprises 16 residues. From germline, CDR1 is MGHRA and CDR2 YSYEKL. V was clipped by 0 bases and J by 6 bases, with 17 bases between them.

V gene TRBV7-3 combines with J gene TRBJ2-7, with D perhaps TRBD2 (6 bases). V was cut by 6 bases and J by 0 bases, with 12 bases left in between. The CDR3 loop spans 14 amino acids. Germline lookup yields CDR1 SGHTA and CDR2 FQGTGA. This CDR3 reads CASRAGFPSYEQYF. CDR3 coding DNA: TGTGCCAGCAGGGCGGGGTTCCCCTCCTACGAGCAGTACTTC.

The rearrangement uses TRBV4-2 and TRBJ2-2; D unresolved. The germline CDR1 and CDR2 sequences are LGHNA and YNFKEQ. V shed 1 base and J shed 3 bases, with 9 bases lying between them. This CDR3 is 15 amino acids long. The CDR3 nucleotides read TGTGCCAGCAGCCAAGTTGGTGAGGACACCGGGGAGCTGTTTTTT. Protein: CASSQVGEDTGELFF.

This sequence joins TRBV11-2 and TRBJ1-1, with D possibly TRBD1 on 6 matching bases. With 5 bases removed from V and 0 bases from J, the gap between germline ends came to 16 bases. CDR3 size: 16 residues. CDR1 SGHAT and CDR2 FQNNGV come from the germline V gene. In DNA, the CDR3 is TGTGCCAGCAGCCTACGACAGGTTACTATGAACACTGAAGCTTTCTTT. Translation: CASSLRQVTMNTEAFF.

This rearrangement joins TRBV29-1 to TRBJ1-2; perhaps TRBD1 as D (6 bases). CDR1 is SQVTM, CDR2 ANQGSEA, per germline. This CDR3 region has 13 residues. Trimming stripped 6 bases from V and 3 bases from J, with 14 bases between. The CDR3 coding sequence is TGCAGCGTCCAAACAGGGCGCGACTATGGCTACACCTTC. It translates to CSVQTGRDYGYTF.

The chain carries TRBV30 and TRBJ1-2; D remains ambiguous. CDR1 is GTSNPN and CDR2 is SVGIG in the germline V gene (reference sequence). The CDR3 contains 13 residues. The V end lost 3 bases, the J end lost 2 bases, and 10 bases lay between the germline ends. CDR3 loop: CAWRQIQNYGYTF. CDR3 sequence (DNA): TGTGCCTGGAGACAAATTCAGAACTATGGCTACACCTTC.

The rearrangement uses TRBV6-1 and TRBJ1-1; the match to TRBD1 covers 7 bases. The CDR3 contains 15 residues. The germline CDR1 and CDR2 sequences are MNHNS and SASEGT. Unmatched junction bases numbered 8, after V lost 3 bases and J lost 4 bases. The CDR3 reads CASSDTGVWGTEAFF. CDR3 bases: TGTGCCAGCAGTGACACAGGGGTCTGGGGCACTGAAGCTTTCTTT.

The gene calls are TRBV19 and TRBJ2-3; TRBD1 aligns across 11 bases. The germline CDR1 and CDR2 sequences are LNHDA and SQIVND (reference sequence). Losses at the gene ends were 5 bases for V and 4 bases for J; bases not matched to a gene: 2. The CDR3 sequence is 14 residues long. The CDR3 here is CASSWGQGADTQYF. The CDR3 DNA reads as TGTGCCAGTAGTTGGGGACAGGGGGCAGATACGCAGTATTTT.

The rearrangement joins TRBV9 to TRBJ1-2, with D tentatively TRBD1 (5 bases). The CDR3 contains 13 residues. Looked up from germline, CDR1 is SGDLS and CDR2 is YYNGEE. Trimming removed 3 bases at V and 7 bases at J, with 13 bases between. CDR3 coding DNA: TGTGCCAGCAGCGCTTGGGGGACTGGTGGCTACACCTTC. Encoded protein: CASSAWGTGGYTF. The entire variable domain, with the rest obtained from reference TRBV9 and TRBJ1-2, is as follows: DSGVTQTPKHLITATGQRVTLRCSPRSGDLSVYWYQQSLDQGLQFLIQYYNGEERAKGNILERFSAQQFPDLHSELNLSSLELGDSALYFCASSAWGTGGYTFGSGTRLTVV.